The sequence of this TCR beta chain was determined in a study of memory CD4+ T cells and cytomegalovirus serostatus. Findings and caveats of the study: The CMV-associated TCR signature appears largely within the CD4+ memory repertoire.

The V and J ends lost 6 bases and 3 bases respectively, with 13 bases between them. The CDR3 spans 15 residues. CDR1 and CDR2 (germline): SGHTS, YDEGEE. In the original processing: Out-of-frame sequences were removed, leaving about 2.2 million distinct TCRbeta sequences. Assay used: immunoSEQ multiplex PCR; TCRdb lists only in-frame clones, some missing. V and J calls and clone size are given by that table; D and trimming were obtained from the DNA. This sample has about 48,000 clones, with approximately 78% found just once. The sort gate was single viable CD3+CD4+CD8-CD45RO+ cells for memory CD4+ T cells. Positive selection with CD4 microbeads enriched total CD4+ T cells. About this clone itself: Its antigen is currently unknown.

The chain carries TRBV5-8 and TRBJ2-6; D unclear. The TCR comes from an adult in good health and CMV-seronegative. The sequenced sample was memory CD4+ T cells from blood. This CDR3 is CASILSEGGANVLTF. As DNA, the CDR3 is TGTGCCAGCATCCTATCAGAAGGTGGGGCCAACGTCCTGACTTTC.